Given below is one T cell receptor beta chain in context. Its target is unknown. This entry comes from a study of T cell responses to AZD1222 COVID-19 vaccine. Overall study findings and caveats: The span of vaccine-associated CD4 TCRs extended across spike, with dominance at 160-218 and 743-854. Repertoires were obtained solely post-peak T cell response. Of the AZD1222 recipients, only five to seven were seropositive at baseline.

Profiling relied on immunoSEQ multiplex PCR, and the TCRdb table lists in-frame clones only, not all of them. The sample lists some 200,000 clones; roughly 91% were seen once. V was pared by 5 bases and J by 5 bases, with 15 bases between. Germline loops: CDR1 SQVTM, CDR2 ANQGSEA. The CDR3 has 13 residues. Here the sequenced sample was peripheral blood, taken on day 0 of AZD1222 vaccination. This sequence was found in an adult in good health. The rearrangement links TRBV29-1 to TRBJ2-5; weak D call: TRBD2 (6 bases). CDR3 in amino acids: CSVTPGGLETQYF. The CDR3 nucleotides read TGCAGCGTTACCCCCGGGGGTTTGGAGACCCAGTACTTC.